One sample yielded the 3 T cell receptor beta chains listed below, sequenced in a study of T cells in Graves' hyperthyroidism and ophthalmopathy. Amplified regions were TCR beta CDR3 sequences from RNA transcripts. HTBI primers drove first-round RT-PCR of the TCR CDR3. TCRdb reanalysed the multiplex PCR reads using MiXCR and keeps one entry per CDR3 protein. The data show under 700,000 distinct CDR3 sequences, with about 43% seen just once and about 7.9% held by the top ten. Sample: peripheral blood or thyroid tissue (not recorded which). All receptors derive from a young woman with Graves' hyperthyroidism.

This clonotype was counted at least ten times. This chain joins TRBV6-5 and TRBJ1-6, with 10 bases fitting TRBD1. The germline gives CDR1 MNHEY, CDR2 SVGAGI. This CDR3 has 15 amino acids. V shed 6 bases and J 10 bases; nucleotides not matched to a gene: 9. The CDR3 loop reads CASSTGTGVSSPLHF. Written as DNA, the CDR3 is TGTGCCAGCAGCACTGGGACAGGGGTGAGCTCACCCCTCCACTTT.

About this clonotype: Since no conserved phenylalanine or tryptophan closes the CDR3, a read error is the likely cause. This chain joins TRBV20-1 and TRBJ1-2; 10 bases agree with TRBD1. Trimming took 3 bases from V and 4 from J; bases not matched to a gene: 2. This CDR3 has 13 residues. Germline V lookup: CDR1 DFQATT, CDR2 SNEGSKA (reference sequence). The CDR3 nucleotides read TGCAGTGCTAGTGGGACAGGGGTCTATGGCTACACCCTC. Amino acid sequence: CSASGTGVYGYTL.

Comment on this clonotype: The conserved final phenylalanine or tryptophan is absent from the CDR3, which likely points to a read error. It is unclear where the CDR3 begins or ends on the DNA, so no DNA is shown, and the CDR3 is as TCRdb lists it. The chain joins TRBV5-4 to TRBJ1-1. CDR1 is SGHNT and CDR2 is YYREEE in the germline V gene (reference sequence). The length of the CDR3 is 11 amino acids, counting both ends. CDR3 sequence: CASSIGTEANY.